This T cell receptor beta chain was captured in a study of blood T cell repertoires in COVID-19. Study overall: From T cells, B-cell-depleted T cells, or PBMCs came the material, which was cDNA or gDNA.

With 4 bases clipped from V and 5 bases from J, the junction kept 8 bases outside the gene matches. Per germline, CDR1 SGDLS and CDR2 YYNGEE. The CDR3 consists of 15 residues. Under the authors' procedure: By means of reference gene primer amplification, nucleated cell counts were estimated. The assay was immunoSEQ multiplex PCR, and TCRdb's table has in-frame clones only and misses some. That table is the source of V, J and clone size, and D and trimming were worked out from the DNA. In the table there are around 170,000 clones, 85% to 95% of which are singletons. Sequencing input: peripheral blood. The clonotype was recovered from a man aged 50 to 60 with acute or convalescent COVID-19. The rearrangement links TRBV9 to TRBJ2-1; 8 bases align to TRBD1. This CDR3 is CASSPRTGPDNEQFF. The CDR3 DNA follows: TGTGCCAGCAGCCCGCGGACAGGGCCGGACAATGAGCAGTTCTTC.